This T cell receptor (beta chain) was captured by sequencing in a study of memory CD4+ T cells and cytomegalovirus serostatus. In the study overall: Healthy Belgian adult donors included about nine CMV-positive and fewer than 25 CMV-negative people. Overall study results and limits: CD4+ memory repertoires contained about 40% of the roughly 150 reported CMV TCRbeta sequences. Median bootstrapped AUC for CMV status was approximately 0.96 originally, less than 0.93 US-trained.

V lost 5 bases and J 6 bases, leaving 7 bases between the germline ends. The CDR3 is 12 amino acids. Germline V gene data show CDR1 as MRHNA and CDR2 as SNTAGT. The data were produced by immunoSEQ multiplex PCR, yet TCRdb's version contains in-frame clones alone and is incomplete. Among about 48,000 clones listed, around four fifths were seen once. Concerning this clone itself: Its specificity is unknown.

Single viable CD3+CD4+CD8-CD45RO+ cells were sorted as the memory CD4+ T cells. Source material: memory CD4+ T cells from blood. V usage is TRBV6-4 and J usage is TRBJ2-2; D is undetermined. This sequence originates from an adult in good health and CMV-seronegative. The CDR3 loop is CASSLGSGELFF. The CDR3 bases are TGTGCCAGCAGTTTAGGGTCCGGGGAGCTGTTTTTT.